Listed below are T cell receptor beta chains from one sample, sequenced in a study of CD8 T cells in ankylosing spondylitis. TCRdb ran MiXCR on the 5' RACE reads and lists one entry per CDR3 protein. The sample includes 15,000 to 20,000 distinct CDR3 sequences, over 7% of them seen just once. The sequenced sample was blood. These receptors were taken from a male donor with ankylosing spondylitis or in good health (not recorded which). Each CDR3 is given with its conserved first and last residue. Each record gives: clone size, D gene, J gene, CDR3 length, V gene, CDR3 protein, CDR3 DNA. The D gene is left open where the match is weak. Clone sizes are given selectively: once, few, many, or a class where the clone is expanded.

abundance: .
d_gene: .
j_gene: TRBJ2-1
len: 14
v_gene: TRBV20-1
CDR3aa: CSAEIPTLRNEQFF
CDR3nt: TGCAGTGCCGAAATACCAACCCTTCGGAATGAGCAGTTCTTC

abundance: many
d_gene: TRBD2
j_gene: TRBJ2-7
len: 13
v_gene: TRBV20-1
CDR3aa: CSASPSGRPEQYF
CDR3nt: TGCAGTGCTAGCCCTAGCGGGAGACCCGAGCAGTACTTC

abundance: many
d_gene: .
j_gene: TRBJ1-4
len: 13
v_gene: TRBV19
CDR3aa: CATTDGYNEKLFF
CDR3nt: TGTGCCACCACGGACGGGTATAATGAAAAACTGTTTTTT

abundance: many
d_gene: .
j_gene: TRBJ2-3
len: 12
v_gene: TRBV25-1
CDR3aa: CASSEGSYTQYF
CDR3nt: TGTGCCAGCAGTGAAGGGTCGTATACGCAGTATTTT

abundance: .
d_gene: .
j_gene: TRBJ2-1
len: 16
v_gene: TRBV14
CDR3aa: CASSLRLASSYNEQFF
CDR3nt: TGTGCCAGCAGCCTGAGGCTAGCTAGCTCCTACAATGAGCAGTTCTTC

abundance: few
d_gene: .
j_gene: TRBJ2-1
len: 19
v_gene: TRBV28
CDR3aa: CASSLRRLVAGSSYNEQFF
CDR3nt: TGTGCCAGCAGTCTCCGCCGGTTGGTAGCCGGAAGCTCCTACAATGAGCAGTTCTTC

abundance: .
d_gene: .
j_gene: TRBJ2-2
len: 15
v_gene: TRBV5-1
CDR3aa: CASSGEGYHFGELFF
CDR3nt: TGCGCCAGCAGCGGGGAAGGGTACCACTTCGGGGAGCTGTTTTTT

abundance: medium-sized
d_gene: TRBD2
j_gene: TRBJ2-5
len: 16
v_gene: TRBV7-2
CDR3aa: CASSLQGLAVRGTQYF
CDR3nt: TGTGCCAGCAGCTTACAGGGACTAGCGGTTCGGGGGACCCAGTACTTC

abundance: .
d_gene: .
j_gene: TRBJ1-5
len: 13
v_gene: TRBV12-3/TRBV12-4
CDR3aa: CASSFGDGQPQHF
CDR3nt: TGTGCCAGCAGTTTCGGGGATGGTCAGCCCCAGCATTTT

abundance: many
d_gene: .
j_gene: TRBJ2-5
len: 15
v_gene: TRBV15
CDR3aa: CATRRALAYQETQYF
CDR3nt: TGTGCCACCAGGCGAGCTTTAGCGTACCAAGAGACCCAGTACTTC

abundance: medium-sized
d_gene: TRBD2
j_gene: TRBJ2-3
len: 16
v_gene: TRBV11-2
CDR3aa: CASSLVGGRSTDTQYF
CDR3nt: TGTGCCAGCAGCTTAGTAGGCGGGAGGAGCACAGATACGCAGTATTTT

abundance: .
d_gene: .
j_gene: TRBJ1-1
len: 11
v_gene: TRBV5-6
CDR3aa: CASSFPVEAFF
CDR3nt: TGTGCCAGCAGCTTTCCAGTTGAAGCTTTCTTT

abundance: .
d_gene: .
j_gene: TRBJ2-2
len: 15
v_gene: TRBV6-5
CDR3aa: CASSPLDTSTGELFF
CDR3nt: TGTGCCAGCAGTCCTTTGGACACCAGCACCGGGGAGCTGTTTTTT

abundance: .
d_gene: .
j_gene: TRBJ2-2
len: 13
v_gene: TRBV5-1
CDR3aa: CASSLTGSGELFF
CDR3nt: TGCGCCAGCAGCTTGACGGGGTCCGGGGAGCTGTTTTTT

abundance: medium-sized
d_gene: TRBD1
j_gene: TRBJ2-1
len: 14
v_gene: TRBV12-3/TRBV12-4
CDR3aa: CASSRQGNLNEQFF
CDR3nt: TGTGCCAGCAGTCGACAGGGTAACCTCAATGAGCAGTTCTTC

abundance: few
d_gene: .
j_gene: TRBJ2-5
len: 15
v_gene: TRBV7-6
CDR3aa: CASSLMTGNQETQYF
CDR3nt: TGTGCCAGCAGCTTAATGACAGGCAACCAAGAGACCCAGTACTTC

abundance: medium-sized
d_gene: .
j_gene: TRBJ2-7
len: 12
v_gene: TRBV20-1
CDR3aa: CSASGSGYEQYF
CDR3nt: TGCAGTGCTAGCGGGTCAGGCTACGAGCAGTACTTC

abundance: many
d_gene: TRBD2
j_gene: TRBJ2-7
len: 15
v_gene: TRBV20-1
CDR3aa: CSARDGAGGLSEQYF
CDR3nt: TGCAGTGCTAGAGATGGTGCGGGAGGGCTCTCCGAGCAGTACTTC

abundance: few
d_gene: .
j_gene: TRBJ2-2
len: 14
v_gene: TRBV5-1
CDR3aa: CASSRGALTGELFF
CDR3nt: TGCGCCAGCAGTAGGGGGGCGTTAACCGGGGAGCTGTTTTTT

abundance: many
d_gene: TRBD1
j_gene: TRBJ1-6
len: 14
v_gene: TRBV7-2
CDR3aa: CASSRDSNNSPLHF
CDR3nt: TGTGCCAGCAGCCGGGACAGCAATAATTCACCCCTCCACTTT